In this sample, the clone carrying this TCR beta chain turned up a few times. The antigen remains undetermined. This entry comes from a study of regulatory T cells in long-lasting Graves disease. Study overall: Over 5 years of antithyroid drugs plus positive TSH receptor antibodies defined persistent Graves' disease. Study-level results: Patients with persistent disease shared 2,741 public clonotypes, outpacing the roughly 970 shared by new patients. With persistent disease, TRBV28, TRBJ1-2 and TRBJ2-5 were the favored segments. Few sampled subjects may have lowered accuracy.

Specified time point: persistent/refractory GD, antithyroid drugs over 5 years with positive TRAb. Following extraction of RNA from PBMCs, that RNA was used to make the TCR library. Sequencing libraries for TCR beta were prepared with iRepertoire HTBI primers and Arm-PCR of CDR3 regions. MiXCR, applied by TCRdb to the multiplex PCR reads, yields one record per CDR3 protein. The data contain hundreds of thousands of distinct CDR3 sequences, about 32% of them seen just once; the ten biggest clones take up roughly 46%. Trimming removed 0 bases at V and 4 bases at J, with 12 bases between. In germline, CDR1 is LGHNA, CDR2 YNFKEQ. CDR3 length: 15 residues.

The rearrangement links TRBV4-2 to TRBJ1-2; D remains unclear. The TCR originated in a female donor with Graves disease. The sample consisted of peripheral blood mononuclear cells (PBMCs), taken when the disease was refractory, from a patient treated with antithyroid drugs. The CDR3 loop reads CASSQDSGGGYGYTF. The DNA of the CDR3 is TGTGCCAGCAGCCAAGATTCGGGAGGAGGCTATGGCTACACCTTC.